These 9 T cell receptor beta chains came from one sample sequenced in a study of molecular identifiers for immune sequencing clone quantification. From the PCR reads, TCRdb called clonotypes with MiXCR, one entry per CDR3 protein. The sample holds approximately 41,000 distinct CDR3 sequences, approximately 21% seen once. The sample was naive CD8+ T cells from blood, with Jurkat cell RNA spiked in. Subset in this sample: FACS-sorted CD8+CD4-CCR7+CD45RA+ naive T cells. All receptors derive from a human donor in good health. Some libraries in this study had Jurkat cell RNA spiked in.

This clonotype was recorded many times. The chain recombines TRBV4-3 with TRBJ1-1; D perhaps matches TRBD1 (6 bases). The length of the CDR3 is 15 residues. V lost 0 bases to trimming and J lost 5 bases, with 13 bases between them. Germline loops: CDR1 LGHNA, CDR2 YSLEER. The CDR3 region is CASSQDRTGTTEAFF. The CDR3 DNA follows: TGCGCCAGCAGCCAAGATCGCACAGGGACGACTGAAGCTTTCTTT.

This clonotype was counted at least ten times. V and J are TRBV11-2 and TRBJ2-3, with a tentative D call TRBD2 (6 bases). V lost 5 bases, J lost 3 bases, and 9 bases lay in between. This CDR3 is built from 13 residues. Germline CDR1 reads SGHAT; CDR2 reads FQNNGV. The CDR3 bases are TGTGCCAGCAGCCCCGGGACTACAGATACGCAGTATTTT. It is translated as CASSPGTTDTQYF.

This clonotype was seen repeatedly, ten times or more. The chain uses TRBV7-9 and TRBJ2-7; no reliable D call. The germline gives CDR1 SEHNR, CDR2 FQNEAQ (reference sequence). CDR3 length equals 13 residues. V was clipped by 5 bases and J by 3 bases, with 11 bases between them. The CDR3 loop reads CASSPPASYEQYF. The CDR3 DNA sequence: TGTGCCAGCAGCCCACCCGCAAGCTACGAGCAGTACTTC.

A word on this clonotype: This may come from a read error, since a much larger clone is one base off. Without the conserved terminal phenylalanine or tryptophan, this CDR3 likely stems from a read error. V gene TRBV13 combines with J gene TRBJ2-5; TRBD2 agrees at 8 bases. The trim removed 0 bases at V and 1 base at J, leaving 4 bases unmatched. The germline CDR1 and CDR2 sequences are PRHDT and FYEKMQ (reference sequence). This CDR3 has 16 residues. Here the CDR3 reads CASSLGRGTSQETQYL. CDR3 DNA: TGTGCCAGCAGCTTAGGCCGGGGGACTAGCCAAGAGACCCAGTACCTC.

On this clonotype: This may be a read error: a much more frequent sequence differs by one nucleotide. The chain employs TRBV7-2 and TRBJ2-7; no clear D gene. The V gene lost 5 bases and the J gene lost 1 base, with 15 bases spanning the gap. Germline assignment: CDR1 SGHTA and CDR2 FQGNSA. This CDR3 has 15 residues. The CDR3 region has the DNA TGTGCCAGCAGCGTAATAAAGGGCGGTTCCTACGAGCAGTACTTC. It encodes CASSVIKGGSYEQYF.

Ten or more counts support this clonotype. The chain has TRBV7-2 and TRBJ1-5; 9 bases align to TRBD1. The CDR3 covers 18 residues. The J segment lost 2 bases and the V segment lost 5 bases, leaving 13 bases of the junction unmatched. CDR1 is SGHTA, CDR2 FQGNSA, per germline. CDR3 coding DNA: TGTGCCAGCAGCCCACTGGGACAGGGCATAGCTGGCAATCAGCCCCAGCATTTT. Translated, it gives CASSPLGQGIAGNQPQHF.

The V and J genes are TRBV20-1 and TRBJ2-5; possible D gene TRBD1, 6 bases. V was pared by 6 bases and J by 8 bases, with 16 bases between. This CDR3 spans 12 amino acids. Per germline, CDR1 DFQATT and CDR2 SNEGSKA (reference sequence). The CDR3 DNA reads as TGCAGTGCAACGACAGGTTTGGTTACCCAGTACTTC. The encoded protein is CSATTGLVTQYF.

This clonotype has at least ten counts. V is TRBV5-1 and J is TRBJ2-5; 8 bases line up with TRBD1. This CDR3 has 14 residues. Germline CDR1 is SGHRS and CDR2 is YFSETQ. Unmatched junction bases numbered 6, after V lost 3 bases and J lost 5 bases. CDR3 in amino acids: CASSWTGSRETQYF. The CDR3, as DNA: TGCGCCAGCAGCTGGACAGGGTCGAGGGAGACCCAGTACTTC.

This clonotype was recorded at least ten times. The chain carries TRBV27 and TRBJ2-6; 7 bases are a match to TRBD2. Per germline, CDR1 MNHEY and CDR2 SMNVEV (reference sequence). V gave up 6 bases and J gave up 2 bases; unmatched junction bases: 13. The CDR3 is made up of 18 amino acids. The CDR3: CASSPAGAGGAGANVLTF. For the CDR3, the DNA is TGTGCCAGCAGCCCCGCGGGAGCAGGTGGGGCTGGGGCCAACGTCCTGACTTTC.